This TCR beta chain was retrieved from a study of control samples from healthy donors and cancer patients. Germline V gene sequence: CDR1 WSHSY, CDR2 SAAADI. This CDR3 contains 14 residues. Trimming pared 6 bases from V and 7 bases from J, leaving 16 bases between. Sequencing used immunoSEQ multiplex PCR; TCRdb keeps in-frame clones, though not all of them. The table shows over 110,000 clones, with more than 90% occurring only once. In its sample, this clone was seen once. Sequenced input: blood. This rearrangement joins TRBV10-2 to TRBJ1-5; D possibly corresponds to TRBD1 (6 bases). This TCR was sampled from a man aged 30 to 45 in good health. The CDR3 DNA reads TGCGCCAGCAGCCCTGACAGGTTCAAACAGCCCCAGCATTTT. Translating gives CASSPDRFKQPQHF.